This T cell receptor (beta chain) was recovered during a study of T cell responses to AZD1222 COVID-19 vaccine. Study-level findings and limits: With dominance at 160-218 and 743-854, vaccine-associated CD4 TCRs spanned spike. Donors in the cohort were predominantly white British and more often female, and clonal diversity was possibly underestimated. Nearly half of spike-specific TCRs reportedly go after variant regions that carry no mutations.

The assay was immunoSEQ multiplex PCR, and TCRdb's table has in-frame clones only and misses some. The sample has about 140,000 clones; roughly 93% are singletons. V was pared by 3 bases and J by 5 bases, with 10 bases of the junction left unmatched. Germline CDR1 SEHNR, CDR2 FQNEAQ (reference sequence). The CDR3 is made up of 17 amino acids. A word on this clone: The antigen remains undetermined.

The input for sequencing was peripheral blood, taken 28 days after the second AZD1222 dose. The clonotype comes from an adult who received the AZD1222 COVID-19 vaccine. The chain joins TRBV7-9 to TRBJ2-3; 11 bases are a match to TRBD2. CDR3 loop: CASSFSFSGGARDTQYF. DNA for the CDR3: TGTGCCAGCAGCTTTTCTTTTAGCGGGGGGGCTCGAGATACGCAGTATTTT.